This T cell receptor (beta chain) was retrieved from a study of blood T cell repertoires in COVID-19. CDR3 length: 15 amino acids. Germline V CDR1 and CDR2: SGHTA, FQGNSA. V lost 5 bases, J lost 0 bases, and 14 bases lay in between. Researchers sorted participants into cohorts using their self-reported clinical history. Produced via immunoSEQ multiplex PCR; TCRdb's table is partial and in-frame only. Among a few hundred thousand clones, around 86% were seen once, and the ten largest hold around 1.7%. This clone was counted between two and nine times. V and J are TRBV7-2 and TRBJ2-7; D is possibly TRBD2 (7 bases). This sequence was found in a man aged 40-49 years who had recovered from COVID-19. The source material was PBMCs or T cells enriched from blood (not recorded which). The CDR3 DNA is TGTGCCAGCAGCGGGGGCGGGACTACCTCCTACGAGCAGTACTTC. Translation gives CASSGGGTTSYEQYF.